The next 3 T cell receptor beta chains were all read from a single sample in a study of T cell responses to AZD1222 COVID-19 vaccine. Profiled with immunoSEQ multiplex PCR; TCRdb holds only in-frame clones, not every one. The sample contains fewer than 200,000 clones, 87% of which appear only once. The sample consisted of peripheral blood, taken 28 days after the second AZD1222 dose. All receptors derive from an adult who received the AZD1222 COVID-19 vaccine.

The V gene is TRBV5-1, the J gene TRBJ1-3; no clear D gene. V dropped 0 bases and J dropped 0 bases, with 7 bases sitting between them. Germline lookup yields CDR1 SGHRS and CDR2 YFSETQ. The CDR3 is 15 residues long. The CDR3 region is CASSLDGASGNTIYF. CDR3 nucleotide sequence: TGCGCCAGCAGCTTGGACGGAGCCTCTGGAAACACCATATATTTT.

CDR3 in amino acids: CASGPGEGETQYF. CDR3 DNA: TGTGCTAGTGGTCCAGGGGAGGGAGAGACCCAGTACTTC. J is TRBJ2-5 and V is TRBV12-5; perhaps TRBD2 as D (7 bases). This CDR3 has 13 residues. Per the germline V gene, CDR1 is LGHNT and CDR2 is FRNRAP. V was shortened by 5 bases and J by 4 bases, with 11 bases between the two germline ends.

This sequence joins TRBV4-1 and TRBJ1-6; the D is unclear. The CDR3 is 15 residues long. Trimming cost V 0 bases and J 9 bases, with 12 bases left between them. The germline CDR1 and CDR2 sequences are MGHRA and YSYEKL. The CDR3 bases are TGCGCCAGCAGCCAAGAGTCCACGGTACCTTCACCCCTCCACTTT. Translated: CASSQESTVPSPLHF.